This T cell receptor (beta chain) was profiled in a study of T cells expressing NK-cell markers. At the level of the study: Each TCR beta repertoire originated in sorted T cells that were CD3+CD56+NKG2C+, CD3+CD56+NKG2C- or CD3+CD56-NKG2C+. Eight donors were sequenced, seven testing HCMV-seropositive and one testing seronegative. General observations from the study: In four donors, dominant clonotypes made up roughly 25-60.1% of CD3+CD56-NKG2C+ cells.

The authors made TCR beta cDNA libraries by 5'RACE template switching. This switching added a universal primer site and UMIs. Using the 5' RACE reads, TCRdb records one entry per CDR3 protein without DNA. This table lists roughly 390,000 distinct CDR3 sequences. CDR1 is SGHDN and CDR2 is FVKESK in the germline V gene. The CDR3 extends over 15 amino acids. Comment on this clonotype: The antigen is not known.

The sequenced material came from blood T cells: a sorted CD56 or NKG2C T cell subset, CD4+ or CD8+ T cells, or bulk PBMC T cells (not recorded which). The J gene is TRBJ2-4, the V gene TRBV14; TCRdb lists TRBD1, though no DNA is available to test this call. The receptor was derived from a woman between 50 and 59 years old in good health. The CDR3 here is CASSPWTGNRNIQYF.